This T cell receptor (beta chain) was profiled in a study of T cells after yellow fever vaccination. The CDR3 has 13 amino acids. The germline CDR1 and CDR2 sequences are GTSNPN and SVGIG (reference sequence). V lost 6 bases and J lost 1, with 9 bases in between. A universal primer site and UMIs were added as TCR cDNA was made by 5'RACE template switching. One entry per CDR3 protein results from TCRdb running MiXCR on the 5' RACE reads. The data show around 320,000 distinct CDR3 sequences, with over 3.5% seen just once and roughly 21% held by the top ten. Study outcomes and limitations: Of the clonotypes, a small share occurred in both CD4 and CD8 compartments. Detected again after the booster were most primary-vaccination clones, at 96% CD4 and approximately 90% CD8. High-abundance clonotypes from the bulk population could contaminate FACS-sorted repertoires.

This clonotype was found a few times. Its target is unknown. V usage is TRBV30 and J usage is TRBJ1-4; D is unclear. The sequence was obtained from a man aged 18-30 years who received the YFV17D yellow fever vaccine. The material sequenced was PBMCs, taken 15 days after the yellow fever booster vaccination. The CDR3 here is CACSELTNEKLFF. The CDR3 DNA follows: TGTGCCTGCTCGGAATTAACTAATGAAAAACTGTTTTTT.